This T cell receptor beta chain was observed in a study of blood T cell repertoires in COVID-19. Per the study methods: Reference gene primer amplification gave estimated nucleated cell counts. Profiled with immunoSEQ multiplex PCR; TCRdb holds only in-frame clones, not every one. V and J calls and clone size are those listed in that table; D and trimming were worked out from the DNA. The table shows just over 300,000 clones, with just over 85% occurring only once. The CDR3 is 15 amino acids. V lost 3 bases to trimming and J lost 15 bases; unmatched junction nucleotides: 15. Germline V gene lookup returns CDR1 SEHNR and CDR2 FQNEAQ (reference sequence).

The sequence was obtained from a man aged 30-40 years who had recovered from COVID-19. The sample was PBMCs or T cells enriched from blood (not recorded which). The V gene is TRBV7-9, the J gene TRBJ2-1; 9 bases match TRBD2. DNA of the CDR3: TGTGCCAGCAGCTTCGGGGTTAGCGGGAGCTTTAGCGGGTTCTTC. Its protein is CASSFGVSGSFSGFF. Variable domain in full (rest from reference TRBV7-9 and TRBJ2-1): DTGVSQNPRHKITKRGQNVTFRCDPISEHNRLYWYRQTLGQGPEFLTYFQNEAQLEKSRLLSDRFSAERPKGSFSTLEIQRTEQGDSAMYLCASSFGVSGSFSGFFGPGTRLTVL.